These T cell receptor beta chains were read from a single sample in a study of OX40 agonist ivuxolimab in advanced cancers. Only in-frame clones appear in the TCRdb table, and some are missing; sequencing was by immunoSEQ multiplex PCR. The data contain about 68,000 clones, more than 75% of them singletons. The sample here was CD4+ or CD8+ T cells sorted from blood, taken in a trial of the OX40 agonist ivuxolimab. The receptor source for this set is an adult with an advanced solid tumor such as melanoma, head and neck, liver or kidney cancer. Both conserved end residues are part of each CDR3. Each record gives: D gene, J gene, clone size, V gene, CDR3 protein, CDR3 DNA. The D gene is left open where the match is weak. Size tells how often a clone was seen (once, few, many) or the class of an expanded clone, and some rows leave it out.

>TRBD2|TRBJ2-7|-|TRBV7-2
CASSFLGLAGGGSYEQYF
TGTGCCAGCAGCTTTTTGGGACTAGCGGGGGGCGGATCCTACGAGCAGTACTTC
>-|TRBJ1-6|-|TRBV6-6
CASSPLRGSPLHF
TGTGCCAGCAGTCCACTCCGTGGTTCACCCCTCCACTTT
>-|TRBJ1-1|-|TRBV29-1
CSVEATDFGAFF
TGCAGCGTTGAGGCGACAGATTTCGGAGCTTTCTTT
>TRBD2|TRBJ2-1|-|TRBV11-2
CASSSTSTGEQFF
TGTGCCAGCAGTTCGACTAGCACGGGTGAGCAGTTCTTC
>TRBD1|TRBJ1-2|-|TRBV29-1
CSVEDPTGGRFTRGYTF
TGCAGCGTTGAAGATCCGACAGGGGGCCGGTTCACTCGCGGCTACACCTTC
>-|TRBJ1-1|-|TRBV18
CASSSDRNTEAFF
TGTGCCAGCTCATCCGACCGGAACACTGAAGCTTTCTTT
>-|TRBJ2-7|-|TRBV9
CASSQGFSYEQYF
TGTGCCAGCAGTCAGGGGTTCTCCTACGAGCAGTACTTC
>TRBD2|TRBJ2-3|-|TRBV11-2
CASSTVAGYSTDTQYF
TGTGCCAGCAGCACCGTAGCGGGTTATAGCACAGATACGCAGTATTTT
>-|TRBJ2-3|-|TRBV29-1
CSVPPGHRTDTQYF
TGCAGCGTTCCACCGGGACACCGCACAGATACGCAGTATTTT
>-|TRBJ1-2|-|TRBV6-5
CASSSFRANYGYTF
TGTGCCAGCAGTTCGTTCCGGGCAAACTATGGCTACACCTTC
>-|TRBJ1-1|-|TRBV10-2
CASNTQPNTEAFF
TGCGCCAGCAATACGCAGCCCAACACTGAAGCTTTCTTT
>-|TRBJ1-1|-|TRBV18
CASSPSGDLEAFF
TGTGCCAGCTCACCATCGGGCGACCTTGAAGCTTTCTTT
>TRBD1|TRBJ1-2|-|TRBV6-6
CASSYSPQGAHYTF
TGTGCCAGCAGTTACTCGCCACAGGGGGCGCATTACACCTTC
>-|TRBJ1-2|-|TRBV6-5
CASSPGSPSDYGYTF
TGTGCCAGCAGCCCCGGGAGCCCCTCGGACTATGGCTACACCTTC
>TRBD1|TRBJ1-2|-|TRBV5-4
CASSPRDSGLRGYTF
TGTGCCAGCAGCCCCCGGGACAGCGGGTTGAGGGGCTACACCTTC
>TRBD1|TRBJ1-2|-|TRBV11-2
CASSLAGQGRNYGYTF
TGTGCCAGCAGCTTAGCAGGACAGGGTCGTAACTATGGCTACACCTTC
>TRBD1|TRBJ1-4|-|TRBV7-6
CASSLVGGTGQEKLFF
TGTGCCAGCAGCTTAGTAGGCGGGACAGGGCAGGAAAAACTGTTTTTT
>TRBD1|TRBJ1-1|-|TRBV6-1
CASSEPTGGTEAFF
TGTGCCAGCAGTGAGCCGACAGGGGGGACTGAAGCTTTCTTT
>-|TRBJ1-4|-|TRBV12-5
CASGLVNSQNEKLFF
TGTGCTAGTGGTTTAGTGAACAGCCAGAATGAAAAACTGTTTTTT
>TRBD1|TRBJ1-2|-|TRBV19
CASRTGGIGYTF
TGTGCCAGTAGGACAGGGGGTATTGGCTACACCTTC
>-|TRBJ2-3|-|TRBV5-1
CASSLEYTQYF
TGCGCCAGCAGCTTGGAGTATACGCAGTATTTT
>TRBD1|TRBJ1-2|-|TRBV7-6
CASSQDRVGYGYTF
TGTGCCAGCAGCCAAGACAGGGTTGGCTATGGCTACACCTTC
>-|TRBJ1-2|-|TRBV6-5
CASSYRPYYGYTF
TGTGCCAGCAGTTACCGTCCATACTATGGCTACACCTTC
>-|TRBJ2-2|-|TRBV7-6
CASSRYGELFF
TGTGCCAGCAGCCGTTACGGGGAGCTGTTTTTT
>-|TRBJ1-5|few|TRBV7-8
CASSNQGQSNQPQHF
TGTGCCAGCAGCAATCAGGGGCAGAGCAATCAGCCCCAGCATTTT
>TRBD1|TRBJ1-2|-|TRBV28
CASSFGTGYWGYSYTF
TGTGCCAGCAGTTTTGGGACAGGGTATTGGGGGTATAGCTACACCTTC
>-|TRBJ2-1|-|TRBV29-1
CSAERAEEQFF
TGCAGCGCTGAGCGGGCCGAAGAGCAGTTCTTC
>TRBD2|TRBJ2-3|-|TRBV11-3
CASSYGTSGNFTDTQYF
TGTGCCAGCAGCTACGGGACTAGCGGGAATTTCACAGATACGCAGTATTTT
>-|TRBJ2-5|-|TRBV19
CASSITAPAETQYF
TGTGCCAGTAGTATAACGGCGCCAGCCGAGACCCAGTACTTC
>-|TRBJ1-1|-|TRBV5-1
CASSFQDMNTEAFF
TGCGCCAGCAGCTTTCAGGACATGAACACTGAAGCTTTCTTT
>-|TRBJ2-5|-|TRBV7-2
CASSLRTRGIWETQYF
TGTGCCAGCAGCTTAAGGACCAGGGGCATTTGGGAGACCCAGTACTTC
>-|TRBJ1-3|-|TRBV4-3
CASSQDRLHYSGNTIYF
TGCGCCAGCAGCCAGGACAGATTGCACTACTCTGGAAACACCATATATTTT
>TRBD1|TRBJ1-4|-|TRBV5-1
CASSPGQGGEKLFF
TGCGCCAGCAGCCCAGGACAGGGAGGTGAAAAACTGTTTTTT
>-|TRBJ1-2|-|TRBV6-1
CASSEIEGRGGGYTF
TGTGCCAGCAGTGAAATTGAGGGCAGGGGTGGAGGCTACACCTTC
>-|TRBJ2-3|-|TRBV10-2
CASATLSDGTQYF
TGCGCCTCAGCTACCCTCTCCGATGGTACGCAGTATTTT
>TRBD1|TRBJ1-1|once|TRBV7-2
CASTLTGGPAFF
TGTGCCAGCACCTTGACAGGGGGCCCAGCTTTCTTT
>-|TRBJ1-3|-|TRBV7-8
CASSFGFAGNTIYF
TGTGCCAGCAGCTTTGGTTTCGCTGGAAACACCATATATTTT
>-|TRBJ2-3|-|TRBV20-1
CSSIRDTQYF
TGCAGTAGTATAAGAGATACGCAGTATTTT
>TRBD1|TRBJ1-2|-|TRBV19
CASSKGQGWTYGYTF
TGTGCCAGTAGTAAGGGACAGGGGTGGACCTATGGCTACACCTTC
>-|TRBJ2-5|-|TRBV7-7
CASSQRAQSETQYF
TGTGCTAGCAGCCAAAGGGCCCAGTCCGAGACCCAGTACTTC
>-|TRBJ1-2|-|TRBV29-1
CSVAFDAGFSGYTF
TGCAGCGTTGCATTTGACGCAGGGTTCAGCGGCTACACCTTC
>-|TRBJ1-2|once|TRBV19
CASSNTGPLDYGYTF
TGTGCCAGTAGCAACACCGGGCCTCTTGACTATGGCTACACCTTC
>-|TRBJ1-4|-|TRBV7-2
CASSLAWTDGLFF
TGTGCCAGCAGCTTAGCTTGGACAGACGGCCTTTTTTTT
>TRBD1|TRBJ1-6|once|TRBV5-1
CASSLMGQGGDSPLHF
TGCGCCAGCAGCTTGATGGGACAGGGAGGAGATTCACCCCTCCACTTT
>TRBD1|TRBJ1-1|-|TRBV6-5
CASSYGGRGQSEAFF
TGTGCCAGCAGTTACGGAGGCAGGGGGCAATCTGAAGCTTTCTTT
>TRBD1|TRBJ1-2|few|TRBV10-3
CAMADRGDGYTF
TGTGCCATGGCCGACAGGGGAGATGGCTACACCTTC
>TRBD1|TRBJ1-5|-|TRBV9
CASSRDSSNQPQHF
TGTGCCAGCAGCCGGGACAGTTCGAATCAGCCCCAGCATTTT
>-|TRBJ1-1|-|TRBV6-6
CASSYSKGMNTEAFF
TGTGCCAGCAGTTACTCGAAAGGGATGAACACTGAAGCTTTCTTT
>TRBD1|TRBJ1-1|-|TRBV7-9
CASSPRLTGANTEAFF
TGTGCCAGCAGCCCGAGGCTTACAGGGGCGAACACTGAAGCTTTCTTT
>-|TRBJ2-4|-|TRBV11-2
CASSLDEAGKNIQYF
TGTGCCAGCAGCTTAGATGAGGCGGGCAAAAACATTCAGTACTTC
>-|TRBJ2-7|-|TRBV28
CASSLPQEGQYF
TGTGCCAGCAGTTTACCACAGGAAGGGCAGTACTTC
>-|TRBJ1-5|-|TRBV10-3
CAISDGRVTNQPQHF
TGTGCCATCAGTGACGGCCGGGTAACCAATCAGCCCCAGCATTTT
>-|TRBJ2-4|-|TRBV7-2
CASRPRTFPPKNIQYF
TGTGCCAGCAGACCCAGGACATTCCCGCCCAAAAACATTCAGTACTTC
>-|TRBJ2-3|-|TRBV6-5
CASSYAEVGTDTQYF
TGTGCCAGCAGCTACGCCGAGGTCGGCACAGATACGCAGTATTTT
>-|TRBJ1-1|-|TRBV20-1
CSAAQTPVAFF
TGCAGTGCTGCGCAGACTCCAGTGGCTTTCTTT